The 31 T cell receptor beta chains given below trace back to one sample, sequenced in a study of blood T cell repertoires in COVID-19. Generated by immunoSEQ multiplex PCR, the TCRdb table keeps only in-frame clones and is missing some. The profile shows about 200,000 clones, roughly 78% of them singletons. The sample comprised peripheral blood. The receptor source for this set is a woman in her 40s with acute or convalescent COVID-19.

This chain uses TRBV3-1 (or the pseudogene TRBV3-2) with TRBJ2-6, with no clear D. Trimming took 0 bases from V and 0 from J, leaving 9 bases between them. This CDR3 is built from 17 residues. Germline V gene lookup returns CDR1 LGHDT and CDR2 YNNKEL (reference sequence). Here the CDR3 reads CASSQEASPSGANVLTF. CDR3 nucleotide sequence: TGTGCCAGCAGCCAAGAGGCCAGTCCCTCTGGGGCCAACGTCCTGACTTTC.

V gene TRBV7-6 combines with J gene TRBJ1-4; a possible D gene is TRBD1 (5 bases). With 3 bases removed from V and 0 bases from J, the gap between germline ends came to 8 bases. The CDR3 is 15 residues long. Germline CDR1 is SGHVS and CDR2 is FNYEAQ. The CDR3, as DNA: TGTGCCAGCAGCTTTGGGGGGGCAACTAATGAAAAACTGTTTTTT. Residues: CASSFGGATNEKLFF.

The J gene is TRBJ2-7, the V gene TRBV6-1; D might be TRBD1 (5 bases). This CDR3 has 13 amino acids. V dropped 3 bases and J dropped 0 bases, with 6 bases sitting between them. Per the germline V gene, CDR1 is MNHNS and CDR2 is SASEGT. CDR3 residues: CASSDRVSYEQYF. In DNA form, the CDR3 reads TGTGCCAGCAGTGACAGGGTCTCCTACGAGCAGTACTTC.

This clone appeared a single time. The V call is TRBV10-2, the J call TRBJ1-1; 8 bases are a match to TRBD1. Per the germline V gene, CDR1 is WSHSY and CDR2 is SAAADI. Trimming at V came to 3 bases and at J to 2 bases, leaving 8 bases not matched to a gene. The CDR3 runs 16 residues. The CDR3: CASSDSRGLGNTEAFF. DNA of the CDR3: TGCGCCAGCAGTGATTCCAGGGGGCTCGGAAACACTGAAGCTTTCTTT.

The chain joins TRBV7-2 to TRBJ2-5, with 10 bases identical to TRBD2. Germline trimming cut 3 bases from V and 5 bases from J; bases unmatched to any gene: 6. The CDR3 loop spans 15 amino acids. Per germline, CDR1 SGHTA and CDR2 FQGNSA. The DNA of the CDR3 is TGTGCCAGCAGCTTTGTGACTAGCGGGTTGGAGACCCAGTACTTC. Protein sequence: CASSFVTSGLETQYF. The variable domain in full, with the rest retrieved from reference TRBV7-2 and TRBJ2-5, is GAGVSQSPSNKVTEKGKDVELRCDPISGHTALYWYRQSLGQGLEFLIYFQGNSAPDKSGLPSDRFSAERTGGSVSTLTIQRTQQEDSAVYLCASSFVTSGLETQYFGPGTRLLVL.

The table lists this clone with a few counts. The genes are TRBV7-9 and TRBJ2-7; D is unresolved. There are 15 residues in the CDR3. V was cut by 2 bases and J by 9 bases, with 20 bases left in between. Per the germline V gene, CDR1 is SEHNR and CDR2 is FQNEAQ (reference sequence). CDR3 nucleotide sequence: TGTGCCAGCAGCTTAAGGTCAGAAGCCCCGCTAGGGCAGTACTTC. It encodes CASSLRSEAPLGQYF.

This clone has more than one count but fewer than ten. The chain recombines TRBV12-3 or TRBV12-4 with TRBJ2-7; D is possibly TRBD2 (5 bases). The CDR3 consists of 12 residues. V was clipped by 5 bases and J by 2 bases, with 7 bases between them. The CDR3 spells CASSAGTYEQYF. DNA for the CDR3: TGTGCCAGCAGTGCCGGGACCTACGAGCAGTACTTC.

The chain links TRBV7-2 to TRBJ2-2, with D perhaps matching TRBD2 (5 bases). V shed 0 bases and J shed 3 bases, with 5 bases lying between them. This CDR3 comprises 14 residues. Looked up from germline, CDR1 is SGHTA and CDR2 is FQGNSA. The CDR3 protein is CASSLAGDTGELFF. The CDR3 DNA is TGTGCCAGCAGCTTAGCGGGAGACACCGGGGAGCTGTTTTTT.

The chain carries TRBV30 and TRBJ2-5; 7 bases are a match to TRBD2. The CDR3 loop spans 13 amino acids. Germline CDR1 GTSNPN, CDR2 SVGIG (reference sequence). Losses at the gene ends were 2 bases for V and 5 bases for J; bases not matched to a gene: 5. DNA for the CDR3: TGTGCCTGGAGTACCCTAGCGGCGGAGACCCAGTACTTC. Translating gives CAWSTLAAETQYF. The full variable domain, in which reference TRBV30 and TRBJ2-5 provide the parts outside the CDR3, is SQTIHQWPATLVQPVGSPLSLECTVEGTSNPNLYWYRQAAGRGLQLLFYSVGIGQISSEVPQNLSASRPQDRQFILSSKKLLLSDSGFYLCAWSTLAAETQYFGPGTRLLVL.

J is TRBJ2-3 and V is TRBV5-1, with 7 bases matching TRBD1. Trimming cost V 4 bases and J 2 bases; bases outside gene matches: 7. Germline CDR1 is SGHRS and CDR2 is YFSETQ. The CDR3 spans 15 residues. The CDR3 DNA reads as TGCGCCAGCAGCCCAATTACAGGGGTCACAGATACGCAGTATTTT. Amino acids: CASSPITGVTDTQYF.

The CDR3 DNA reads TGTGCCTGGAGTGCAGGCCAGATTCTAGCGGGAGCTTCAGATACGCAGTATTTT. Translation: CAWSAGQILAGASDTQYF. The genes are TRBV30 and TRBJ2-3; 10 nucleotides align to TRBD2. CDR1 is GTSNPN, CDR2 SVGIG, per germline (reference sequence). Trimming cost V 1 base and J 4 bases; bases outside gene matches: 14. This CDR3 comprises 18 residues.

CDR3 sequence (DNA): TGTGCCACCAGCAGCAACAGGGAAGGGGATTACGAGCAGTACTTC. It yields the protein CATSSNREGDYEQYF. The chain combines TRBV15 with TRBJ2-7; D may be TRBD1 (6 bases). Trimming shortened V by 3 bases and J by 4 bases, and 16 bases separated the two germline ends. CDR1 LNHNV and CDR2 YYDKDF come from the germline V gene (reference sequence). The CDR3 is 15 residues long.

The chain joins TRBV6-5 to TRBJ1-5, with a possible D match to TRBD1 (5 bases). The germline V and J ends were trimmed by 6 bases and 6 bases, with 18 bases remaining between them. The CDR3 is made up of 15 amino acids. Germline lookup yields CDR1 MNHEY and CDR2 SVGAGI. The CDR3 sequence: CASSSGEAGGQPQHF. As DNA, the CDR3 is TGTGCCAGCAGCAGCGGGGAGGCCGGGGGTCAGCCCCAGCATTTT.

The CDR3 loop is CASSRTGFDQPQHF. In DNA, the CDR3 is TGTGCCAGCAGTCGGACAGGGTTCGATCAGCCCCAGCATTTT. The V gene is TRBV27, the J gene TRBJ1-5; 8 bases map to TRBD1. CDR1 is MNHEY and CDR2 is SMNVEV in the germline V gene (reference sequence). Trimming cost V 5 bases and J 5 bases; bases outside gene matches: 5. The CDR3 runs 14 residues.

J is TRBJ2-5 and V is TRBV5-4; D might be TRBD2 (5 bases). Germline CDR1 is SGHNT and CDR2 is YYREEE (reference sequence). The CDR3 is made up of 13 amino acids. Trimming removed 0 bases at V and 3 bases at J, with 6 bases between. The CDR3 nucleotides read TGTGCCAGCAGCTTGGCCGGGAAAGAGACCCAGTACTTC. It translates to CASSLAGKETQYF. Based on the CDR3 plus reference TRBV5-4 and TRBJ2-5, the full variable domain is ETGVTQSPTHLIKTRGQQVTLRCSSQSGHNTVSWYQQALGQGPQFIFQYYREEENGRGNFPPRFSGLQFPNYSSELNVNALELDDSALYLCASSLAGKETQYFGPGTRLLVL.

V and J are TRBV18 and TRBJ1-6; perhaps TRBD1 as D (6 bases). Trimming removed 4 bases at V and 8 bases at J, with 12 bases between. This CDR3 has 14 residues. Germline V CDR1 and CDR2: KGHSH, LQKENI. The chain's CDR3 is CASSHGGTDSPLHF. The DNA of the CDR3 is TGTGCCAGCTCACATGGGGGCACTGATTCACCCCTCCACTTT.

The chain employs TRBV5-1 and TRBJ2-7, with 7 positions matching TRBD1. CDR1 is SGHRS, CDR2 YFSETQ, per germline. Unmatched junction bases numbered 3, after V lost 3 bases and J lost 3 bases. This CDR3 is built from 13 residues. CDR3 sequence: CASSYRDSYEQYF. The DNA for the CDR3 is TGCGCCAGCAGCTACCGGGACAGCTACGAGCAGTACTTC. Combining the CDR3 with reference TRBV5-1 and TRBJ2-7 gives the whole variable domain KAGVTQTPRYLIKTRGQQVTLSCSPISGHRSVSWYQQTPGQGLQFLFEYFSETQRNKGNFPGRFSGRQFSNSRSEMNVSTLELGDSALYLCASSYRDSYEQYFGPGTRLTVT.

The CDR3 here is CASSLGQSLYEQYF. The DNA for the CDR3 is TGTGCCAGCAGCCTGGGACAGAGCCTCTACGAGCAGTACTTC. The rearrangement joins TRBV6-5 to TRBJ2-7; 7 bases align to TRBD1. The germline CDR1 and CDR2 sequences are MNHEY and SVGAGI. The CDR3 length is 14 residues. V shed 6 bases, J shed 3 bases, and the junction held 8 bases outside the gene matches.

This clone appeared a single time. The rearrangement links TRBV5-6 to TRBJ2-3; 7 nucleotides match TRBD1. With V trimmed by 4 bases and J by 3 bases, 5 bases remained unmatched. The CDR3 has 14 residues. Germline lookup yields CDR1 SGHDT and CDR2 YYEEEE. The CDR3 sequence is CASSPQGETDTQYF. The CDR3 coding sequence is TGTGCCAGCAGCCCGCAGGGGGAGACAGATACGCAGTATTTT. Using reference TRBV5-6 and TRBJ2-3 for the parts outside the CDR3, the full variable domain is DAGVTQSPTHLIKTRGQQVTLRCSPKSGHDTVSWYQQALGQGPQFIFQYYEEEERQRGNFPDRFSGHQFPNYSSELNVNALLLGDSALYLCASSPQGETDTQYFGPGTRLTVL.

The chain couples TRBV3-1 (or the pseudogene TRBV3-2) to TRBJ2-5; 7 bases map to TRBD2. The CDR3 is 15 residues long. Germline V CDR1 and CDR2: LGHDT, YNNKEL (reference sequence). Trimming at V came to 6 bases and at J to 2 bases, leaving 9 bases not matched to a gene. The CDR3 DNA reads as TGTGCCAGCAGGGGAAGGGCTAGCGGTCAAGAGACCCAGTACTTC. Protein: CASRGRASGQETQYF.

The chain combines TRBV19 with TRBJ2-1, with 9 bases that match TRBD2. The CDR3 is 15 residues long. The germline V gene encodes CDR1 LNHDA and CDR2 SQIVND (reference sequence). The V segment lost 7 bases and the J segment 8 bases; nucleotides outside the gene matches: 12. The DNA for the CDR3 is TGTGCCAGTATGAGGGTAGCGGGGGTGATCGATGAGCAGTTCTTC. This gives the protein CASMRVAGVIDEQFF.

The genes are TRBV14 and TRBJ1-2; possible D gene TRBD1, 5 bases. The CDR3 contains 13 residues. Trimming pared 1 base from V and 9 bases from J, leaving 12 bases between. The germline V gene has CDR1 SGHDN and CDR2 FVKESK. This CDR3 reads CASSQGVGRRYTF. The DNA for the CDR3 is TGTGCCAGCAGCCAAGGAGTGGGGCGGCGCTACACCTTC.

This clone was observed a single time. This chain uses TRBV20-1 with TRBJ2-7, with D possibly TRBD2 on 5 matching bases. The CDR3 totals 13 residues. CDR1 is DFQATT and CDR2 is SNEGSKA in the germline V gene (reference sequence). V was pared by 5 bases and J by 0 bases, with 11 bases between. Here the CDR3 reads CSAGGLSSYEQYF. CDR3 bases: TGCAGTGCTGGTGGACTGTCCTCCTACGAGCAGTACTTC.

V gene TRBV19 combines with J gene TRBJ2-3; maybe TRBD2 (5 bases). The V gene lost 5 bases and the J gene lost 0 bases, with 15 bases spanning the gap. The V gene's germline CDR1 is LNHDA and CDR2 SQIVND (reference sequence). CDR3 size: 16 residues. This chain's CDR3 is CASSPRGWSSTDTQYF. The CDR3 nucleotides read TGTGCCAGTAGTCCTAGAGGGTGGTCTAGCACAGATACGCAGTATTTT.

The rearrangement links TRBV18 to TRBJ1-6, with TRBD1 identical over 8 bases. Germline values: CDR1 KGHSH, CDR2 LQKENI. The junction had 6 bases not matched to a gene; V was cut back by 2 bases and J by 9 bases. CDR3 size: 15 residues. This CDR3 is CASSPDRGEFSPLHF. As DNA, the CDR3 is TGTGCCAGCTCACCAGACAGGGGCGAGTTTTCACCCCTCCACTTT.

In the case of this clone: Relative to the germline gene, one junction end is altered; a read error may explain this. The chain is built from TRBV6-5 and TRBJ2-1; tentatively, D is TRBD2 (7 bases). Germline CDR1 reads MNHEY; CDR2 reads SVGAGI. This CDR3 is 13 amino acids long. This CDR3 is CASSDSRGGLQFF. DNA of the CDR3: TGTGCCAGCAGTGACTCTAGGGGGGGATTGCAGTTCTTC.

This chain links TRBV19 with TRBJ2-1; D is perhaps TRBD2 (5 bases). Germline CDR1 is LNHDA and CDR2 is SQIVND (reference sequence). V lost 2 bases and J lost 2, with 10 bases in between. CDR3 length: 15 residues. The CDR3 DNA follows: TGTGCCAGTAGTATACGGGGAAACCCCTACAATGAGCAGTTCTTC. Residues: CASSIRGNPYNEQFF.

DNA for the CDR3: TGTGCCAGCAGCGTAGATAGCGTAGACACCGGGGAGCTGTTTTTT. Translated: CASSVDSVDTGELFF. This sequence joins TRBV9 and TRBJ2-2, with D possibly being TRBD2 (5 bases). This CDR3 region has 15 residues. The V end lost 0 bases, the J end lost 3 bases, and 9 bases lay between the germline ends. Germline V gene sequence: CDR1 SGDLS, CDR2 YYNGEE.

J is TRBJ2-7 and V is TRBV10-3; 10 positions match TRBD1. Per germline, CDR1 ENHRY and CDR2 SYGVKD. V trimming: 0 bases; J trimming: 7 bases; junction bases outside the gene matches: 6. The CDR3 contains 15 residues. The CDR3 region has the DNA TGTGCCATCAGTGAGTCTTATCCGGGACAGGGGGAGCAGTACTTC. Translation gives CAISESYPGQGEQYF.

The V gene is TRBV5-1, the J gene TRBJ2-5; TRBD2 matches at 9 bases. Germline trimming cut 0 bases from V and 10 bases from J; bases unmatched to any gene: 4. This CDR3 is 13 amino acids long. Germline lookup yields CDR1 SGHRS and CDR2 YFSETQ. CDR3 residues: CASSLVAREGQYF. The CDR3 coding sequence is TGCGCCAGCAGCTTGGTCGCGCGGGAGGGCCAGTACTTC.

The chain joins TRBV27 to TRBJ2-7, with a possible D match to TRBD2 (5 bases). Germline values: CDR1 MNHEY, CDR2 SMNVEV (reference sequence). Trimming took off 7 bases at V and 0 bases at J, with 7 bases between the two ends. This CDR3 contains 12 residues. This CDR3 is CASMGASYEQYF. CDR3 DNA sequence: TGTGCCAGCATGGGAGCCTCCTACGAGCAGTACTTC.